This record covers a single TCR beta chain. Its antigen is as yet unknown. The assay used was immunoSEQ (version v3.0), run at survey level. Libraries were prepared by immunoSEQ multiplex PCR; TCRdb keeps only in-frame clonotypes and omits some of them. The table records 25,000 to 35,000 clones, approximately 96% of them present only once. These data come from a study of long-term antiretroviral therapy in people with HIV. Study-level findings and limits: HIV repertoires had narrower CDR3 length ranges than controls. Pre-ART clonal expansion yielded clones that dominated the repertoire at all time points. ART was followed by higher diversity that remained below transplant donor controls. Specimen acquisition occurred between 2004 and 2017, potentially under older ART regimens.

The junction had 4 bases not matched to a gene; V was cut back by 1 base and J by 8 bases. The CDR3 contains 14 residues. Germline lookup yields CDR1 LGHNT and CDR2 FRNRAP. The V and J genes are TRBV12-5 and TRBJ2-4, with TRBD1 matching 8 bases. The receptor's source is a man aged 25 to 40 with HIV. The sequencing used unsorted PBMCs, collected approximately 6.6 years after starting antiretroviral therapy. The DNA of the CDR3 is TGTGCTAGTGGTTTGGGACAGGGGTGGGACATTCAGTACTTC. Translated: CASGLGQGWDIQYF.